This TCR beta chain was found in a study of blood T cell repertoires in COVID-19 (TCRdb year 2020). A note on the overall study: The collaborator samples originated in the United States, Italy and Spain and spanned the acute and convalescent phases of COVID-19. The prospective study material was composed of cDNA or gDNA derived from T cells, B-cell-depleted T cells, or PBMCs. Deeply sampled blood TCRbeta repertoires from subjects exposed to, actively infected with, or recovered from COVID-19 were included in the dataset. The repertoires were released in a freely available public database meant as a resource for research on the immune response to SARS-CoV-2. The samples were drawn from two sources: the first 160 participants of the ongoing ImmuneRACE study, and 950 to 1,500 subjects contributed by 6 global collaborators. Sample metadata almost always included a de-identified subject ID, COVID-19 status, age in years and sex. Where HLA class I and class II types were available, the types were taken from metadata supplied by the sample provider, not from assay-based typing. Study-wide conclusions, independent of this receptor: The amount of clinical and demographic metadata varied by source and participant and was provided uncurated.

TCRbeta CDR3 regions were amplified from genomic DNA using the immunoSEQ Assay, a bias-controlled multiplex PCR. The original pipeline was this. The number of nucleated cells in each sample was estimated by amplification of reference gene primers within the assay. Sequence reads were collapsed and filtered to measure the absolute abundance of every unique TCRbeta CDR3 rearrangement. For each sample, productive Simpson clonality was calculated as the square root of Simpson's diversity index over productive rearrangements. TCRdb carries this immuneACCESS record with in-frame sequences only. Its versions omit some clonotypes, under half of them owing to an unresolved V gene in the studies checked, with the rest unexplained. V and J calls plus clone size are reproduced from that table; the DNA served to infer D and trimming. The sample records some 54,000 clones, around 86% of which are singletons. The ten largest clones represent 6.9% of the sample.

Via the germline V gene, CDR1 is SGHRS and CDR2 YFSETQ. The germline V and J ends show losses of 4 bases and 3 bases respectively, and no gene match explains 5 bases of the junction. The CDR3 contains 15 residues, cysteine and phenylalanine counted. Only CDR3 DNA remains: 45 bases, in frame from the first base. Collaborating institutions collected whole blood in K2EDTA tubes following their own protocols. For TCRbeta analysis, collaborators shipped samples as frozen whole blood, isolated PBMCs, or DNA extracted from either of those sample types. Of note for this clone: This clone's antigen is unknown. The record has no base qualities; no much larger clone is one base away.

The source of this sequence is a man between 65 and 85 years old with active COVID-19. The chain is made from TRBV5-1 and TRBJ2-5, with TRBD1 matching 11 junction bases. The specimen sequenced was peripheral blood. The DNA reads TGCGCCAGCAGCGTGGGACAGGGGGTAAAAGAGACCCAGTACTTC. Translation gives CASSVGQGVKETQYF. Outside the CDR3, residues come from the reference TRBV5-1 and TRBJ2-5 proteins, so the full variable domain is: KAGVTQTPRYLIKTRGQQVTLSCSPISGHRSVSWYQQTPGQGLQFLFEYFSETQRNKGNFPGRFSGRQFSNSRSEMNVSTLELGDSALYLCASSVGQGVKETQYFGPGTRLLVL.